What follows are 20 T cell receptor beta chains derived from one specimen sequenced in a study of T cells in Graves' hyperthyroidism and ophthalmopathy. TCR beta CDR3 sequences were amplified from RNA transcripts. First-round RT-PCR with HTBI primers amplified the TCR CDR3 region. TCRdb passed the multiplex PCR reads through MiXCR, listing each CDR3 protein once. Among some 420,000 distinct CDR3 sequences listed, about 13% were seen once. Sequencing was carried out using blood. The source of these receptors is a woman in her late teens or twenties with Graves' hyperthyroidism.

In this sample, this clonotype turned up a few times. The chain links TRBV6-1 to TRBJ2-1; 7 bases line up with TRBD2. With V trimmed by 3 bases and J by 2 bases, 10 bases remained unmatched. The CDR3 is 17 amino acids. The germline V gene encodes CDR1 MNHNS and CDR2 SASEGT. CDR3 DNA sequence: TGTGCCAGCAGTGACCCCTTGGCGGGAGAGACCTACAATGAGCAGTTCTTC. It encodes CASSDPLAGETYNEQFF.

This clonotype came up many times. V is TRBV7-2 and J is TRBJ2-5; D not resolved. From germline, CDR1 is SGHTA and CDR2 FQGNSA. The CDR3 runs 15 residues. Trimming cost V 3 bases and J 4 bases, with 15 bases left between them. CDR3 loop: CASSLPGRLRETQYF. The CDR3 nucleotides read TGTGCCAGCAGCTTGCCCGGACGGCTGAGAGAGACCCAGTACTTC.

The sample holds many counts of this clonotype. The chain recombines TRBV30 with TRBJ1-5; TRBD1 is a possible D gene (6 bases). CDR3 length: 14 residues. Germline V lookup: CDR1 GTSNPN, CDR2 SVGIG (reference sequence). Trimming stripped 0 bases from V and 5 bases from J, with 11 bases between. For the CDR3, the DNA is TGTGCCTGGAGTGTACAGGGATCATATCAGCCCCAGCATTTT. This codes for CAWSVQGSYQPQHF.

The gene calls are TRBV4-2 and TRBJ2-7; 7 bases are a match to TRBD2. CDR1 is LGHNA, CDR2 YNFKEQ, per germline. The J segment lost 5 bases and the V segment lost 4 bases, leaving 8 bases of the junction unmatched. The CDR3 extends over 14 amino acids. The CDR3 coding sequence is TGTGCCAGCAGCCGGGATGGCGGGAGTGACGAGCAGTACTTC. Its translation is CASSRDGGSDEQYF.

This clonotype has a single count. The rearrangement joins TRBV2 to TRBJ2-3, with 8 bases aligning to TRBD2. This CDR3 is built from 15 residues. In germline, CDR1 is SNHLY, CDR2 FYNNEI. The junction had 12 bases not matched to a gene; V was cut back by 8 bases and J by 5 bases. The CDR3 here is CASRLEREIVDTQYF. CDR3 bases: TGTGCCAGCCGCCTTGAGCGGGAGATCGTAGATACGCAGTATTTT.

At least ten counts were recorded for this clonotype. CDR3 sequence reads: CASSSPHSNTDTQYF. In nucleotides, the CDR3 is TGTGCCAGCAGTTCCCCTCATTCAAACACAGATACGCAGTATTTT. The chain links TRBV12-3 or TRBV12-4 to TRBJ2-3; no firm D call. The CDR3 consists of 15 residues. V was pared by 4 bases and J by 2 bases, with 13 bases between.

The gene calls are TRBV2 and TRBJ1-3; 11 bases line up with TRBD1. Germline V gives CDR1 SNHLY, CDR2 FYNNEI. The CDR3 is 15 amino acids. After removal of 6 bases from V and 6 bases from J, the junction contained 7 bases not matched to a gene. The CDR3, as DNA: TGTGCCAGCAGGGACTCGGGACAGGGGGAAAACACCATATATTTT. Protein product: CASRDSGQGENTIYF.

Ten or more counts support this clonotype. The chain has TRBV12-3 or TRBV12-4 and TRBJ1-1; tentatively, D is TRBD1 (5 bases). The CDR3 contains 14 residues. V lost 2 bases to trimming and J lost 4 bases, with 11 bases between them. The DNA of the CDR3 is TGTGCCAGCAGTTTAACTGGGCAGGGCACTGAAGCTTTCTTT. The encoded protein is CASSLTGQGTEAFF.

This chain uses TRBV18 with TRBJ2-5; the match to TRBD2 covers 10 bases. CDR3 length: 16 residues. From germline, CDR1 is KGHSH and CDR2 LQKENI. Trimming removed 0 bases from V and 4 bases from J; junction bases left unmatched: 5. The CDR3 DNA reads as TGTGCCAGCTCACCACCCCTAGCGGGAGTGGGAGAGACCCAGTACTTC. It is translated as CASSPPLAGVGETQYF.

The chain uses TRBV5-1 and TRBJ2-7, with D maybe TRBD2 (5 bases). V was shortened by 0 bases and J by 7 bases, with 20 bases between the two germline ends. The CDR3 runs to 16 residues. The germline V gene has CDR1 SGHRS and CDR2 YFSETQ. The CDR3 protein is CASSLAGYSGQIEQYF. The CDR3 DNA reads as TGCGCCAGCAGCTTGGCCGGTTACAGCGGCCAGATAGAGCAGTACTTC.

This clonotype was detected ten times or more. The V gene is TRBV29-1, the J gene TRBJ1-1; D ambiguous. Germline V gene lookup returns CDR1 SQVTM and CDR2 ANQGSEA. The CDR3 totals 11 residues. Between the trimmed V and J ends, which lost 4 bases and 1 base, there was a span of 4 bases. The CDR3 sequence is CSVGQNTEAFF. Here the CDR3 DNA reads TGCAGCGTTGGACAGAACACTGAAGCTTTCTTT. The full variable domain, in which reference TRBV29-1 and TRBJ1-1 provide the parts outside the CDR3, is SAVISQKPSRDICQRGTSLTIQCQVDSQVTMMFWYRQQPGQSLTLIATANQGSEATYESGFVIDKFPISRPNLTFSTLTVSNMSPEDSSIYLCSVGQNTEAFFGQGTRLTVV.

The V and J genes are TRBV4-1 and TRBJ1-5, with 9 bases fitting TRBD1. The CDR3 has 16 residues. Germline V lookup: CDR1 MGHRA, CDR2 YSYEKL. V trimming: 4 bases; J trimming: 6 bases; junction bases outside the gene matches: 10. CDR3 protein: CASSPSRGQGIQPQHF. The CDR3, as DNA: TGCGCCAGCAGCCCCTCGCGGGGACAGGGTATTCAGCCCCAGCATTTT.

Many counts were recorded for this clonotype. Mismatch with germline at one junction end may stem from a read error. This rearrangement joins TRBV7-9 to TRBJ2-3, with TRBD2 matching 11 bases. The CDR3 contains 15 residues. Germline V gives CDR1 SEHNR, CDR2 FQNEAQ (reference sequence). DNA for the CDR3: TGTGCCAGCTGCTTACTAGCGGGGGGCACAGATACGCAGTATTTT. Protein sequence: CASCLLAGGTDTQYF. Together with reference TRBV7-9 and TRBJ2-3, the CDR3 gives the full variable domain: DTGVSQNPRHKITKRGQNVTFRCDPISEHNRLYWYRQTLGQGPEFLTYFQNEAQLEKSRLLSDRFSAERPKGSFSTLEIQRTEQGDSAMYLCASCLLAGGTDTQYFGPGTRLTVL.

This clonotype was counted many times. The chain is built from TRBV6-1 and TRBJ2-7; possible D gene TRBD1, 5 bases. Between the trimmed V and J ends, which lost 6 bases and 7 bases, there was a span of 16 bases. Germline V gene data show CDR1 as MNHNS and CDR2 as SASEGT. The CDR3 has 13 residues. The CDR3 sequence is CASRGGHPLEQYF. In DNA, the CDR3 is TGTGCCAGCAGGGGCGGACACCCCCTAGAGCAGTACTTC.

This clonotype came up many times. J is TRBJ2-3 and V is TRBV6-2 or TRBV6-3; TRBD2 aligns across 11 bases. V dropped 0 bases and J dropped 3; count of bases not matched to a gene: 14. The CDR3 runs to 20 residues. CDR1 and CDR2 (germline): MNHEY, SVGEGT. The CDR3 region is CASSYSREDTSGRPTDTQYF. As DNA, the CDR3 is TGTGCCAGCAGTTACTCCCGCGAAGATACTAGCGGGAGACCGACAGATACGCAGTATTTT.

This clonotype was counted at least ten times. The rearrangement uses TRBV5-1 and TRBJ2-1; a weak D match, TRBD1 (5 bases). Trimming stripped 0 bases from V and 0 bases from J, with 13 bases between. The CDR3 runs 17 residues. Looked up from germline, CDR1 is SGHRS and CDR2 is YFSETQ. The CDR3 is CASSLETGSSSYNEQFF. The DNA of the CDR3 is TGCGCCAGCAGCTTGGAAACAGGATCTAGCTCCTACAATGAGCAGTTCTTC.

This clonotype was recorded at least ten times. The chain has TRBV7-9 and TRBJ2-5, with D possibly being TRBD1 (6 bases). Trimming removed 5 bases at V and 5 bases at J, with 15 bases between. Germline values: CDR1 SEHNR, CDR2 FQNEAQ (reference sequence). The CDR3 consists of 14 residues. The CDR3: CASSKQTGLETQYF. CDR3 sequence (DNA): TGTGCCAGCAGCAAACAGACAGGCTTGGAGACCCAGTACTTC.

This clonotype appeared many times. The V gene is TRBV3-1, the J gene TRBJ2-3; D is uncertain. This CDR3 contains 12 residues. V was shortened by 0 bases and J by 11 bases, with 9 bases between the two germline ends. In germline, CDR1 is LGHDT, CDR2 YNNKEL (reference sequence). CDR3 sequence reads: CASSQDPVVQYF. The CDR3 DNA follows: TGTGCCAGCAGCCAAGATCCAGTTGTGCAGTATTTT.

The rearrangement uses TRBV14 and TRBJ2-2; D gene uncertain. V was cut by 4 bases and J by 3 bases, with 9 bases left in between. Germline-derived CDR1 and CDR2 are SGHDN and FVKESK. This CDR3 spans 14 amino acids. CDR3 sequence (DNA): TGTGCCAGCAGCCCTGGAGCGTACACCGGGGAGCTGTTTTTT. It codes for CASSPGAYTGELFF.

Only a few counts were recorded for this clonotype. The chain couples TRBV12-5 to TRBJ1-2; no clear D gene. Per germline, CDR1 LGHNT and CDR2 FRNRAP. There are 14 residues in the CDR3. The V and J ends lost 2 bases and 4 bases respectively, with 11 bases between them. CDR3 sequence reads: CASGLPPGSYGYTF. The DNA of the CDR3 is TGTGCTAGTGGTTTGCCCCCGGGGAGCTATGGCTACACCTTC.